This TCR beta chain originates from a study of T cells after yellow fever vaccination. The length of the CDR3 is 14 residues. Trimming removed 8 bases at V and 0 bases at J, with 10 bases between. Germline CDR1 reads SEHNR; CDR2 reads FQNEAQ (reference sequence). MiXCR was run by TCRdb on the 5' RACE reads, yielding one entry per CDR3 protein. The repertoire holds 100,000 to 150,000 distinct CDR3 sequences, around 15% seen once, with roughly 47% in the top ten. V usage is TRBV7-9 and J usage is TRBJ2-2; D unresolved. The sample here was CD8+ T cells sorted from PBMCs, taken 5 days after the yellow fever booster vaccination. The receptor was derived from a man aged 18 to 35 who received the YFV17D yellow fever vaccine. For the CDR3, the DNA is TGTGCCAGCGGGCAGTCCGCGAACACCGGGGAGCTGTTTTTT. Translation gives CASGQSANTGELFF.